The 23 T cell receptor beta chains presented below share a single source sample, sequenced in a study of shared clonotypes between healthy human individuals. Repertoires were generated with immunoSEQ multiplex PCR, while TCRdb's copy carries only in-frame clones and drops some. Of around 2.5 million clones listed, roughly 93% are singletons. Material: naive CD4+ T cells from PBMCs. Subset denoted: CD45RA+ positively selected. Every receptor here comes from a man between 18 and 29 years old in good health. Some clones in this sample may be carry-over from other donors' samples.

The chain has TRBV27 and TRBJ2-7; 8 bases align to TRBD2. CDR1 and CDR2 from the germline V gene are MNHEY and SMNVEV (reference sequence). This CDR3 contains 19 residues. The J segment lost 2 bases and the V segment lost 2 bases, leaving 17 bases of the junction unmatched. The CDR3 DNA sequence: TGTGCCAGCAGTTTAGGAGTTGTCAGGGGTTTAGCGGGGACCTACGAGCAGTACTTC. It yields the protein CASSLGVVRGLAGTYEQYF.

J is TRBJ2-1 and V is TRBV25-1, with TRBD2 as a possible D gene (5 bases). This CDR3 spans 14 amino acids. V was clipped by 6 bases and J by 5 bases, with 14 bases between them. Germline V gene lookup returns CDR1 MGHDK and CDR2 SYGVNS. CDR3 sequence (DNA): TGTGCCAGCAGACCACCGGGAACCAACAATGAGCAGTTCTTC. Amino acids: CASRPPGTNNEQFF.

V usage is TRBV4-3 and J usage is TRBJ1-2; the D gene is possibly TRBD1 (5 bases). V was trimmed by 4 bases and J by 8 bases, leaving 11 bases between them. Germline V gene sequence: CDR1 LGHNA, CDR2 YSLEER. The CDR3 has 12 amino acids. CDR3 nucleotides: TGCGCCAGCAGCCCACTAGAGGGGGGCTACACCTTC. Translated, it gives CASSPLEGGYTF.

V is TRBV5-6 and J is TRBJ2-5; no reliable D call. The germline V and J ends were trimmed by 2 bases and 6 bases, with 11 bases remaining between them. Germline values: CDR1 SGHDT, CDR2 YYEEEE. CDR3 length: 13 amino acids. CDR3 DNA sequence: TGTGCCAGCAGCTTACGCAACATGAAGACCCAGTACTTC. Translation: CASSLRNMKTQYF.

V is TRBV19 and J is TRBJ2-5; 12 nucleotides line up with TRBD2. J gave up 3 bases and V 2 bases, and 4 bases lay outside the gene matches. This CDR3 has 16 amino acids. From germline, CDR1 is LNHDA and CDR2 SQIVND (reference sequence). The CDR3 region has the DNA TGTGCCAGTAGTATACACGGACTAGCGGGAAAAGAGACCCAGTACTTC. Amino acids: CASSIHGLAGKETQYF.

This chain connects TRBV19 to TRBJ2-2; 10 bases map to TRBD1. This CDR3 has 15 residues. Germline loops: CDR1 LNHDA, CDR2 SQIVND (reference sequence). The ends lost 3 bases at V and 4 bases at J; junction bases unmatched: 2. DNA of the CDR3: TGTGCCAGTAGTATGGACAGGGGGGTCACCGGGGAGCTGTTTTTT. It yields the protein CASSMDRGVTGELFF.

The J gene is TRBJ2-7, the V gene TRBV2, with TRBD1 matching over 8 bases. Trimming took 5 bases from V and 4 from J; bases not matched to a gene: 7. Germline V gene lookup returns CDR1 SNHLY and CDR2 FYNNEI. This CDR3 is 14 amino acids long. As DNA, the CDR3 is TGTGCCAGCAGTTTCGGGACAGGTTCATACGAGCAGTACTTC. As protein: CASSFGTGSYEQYF.

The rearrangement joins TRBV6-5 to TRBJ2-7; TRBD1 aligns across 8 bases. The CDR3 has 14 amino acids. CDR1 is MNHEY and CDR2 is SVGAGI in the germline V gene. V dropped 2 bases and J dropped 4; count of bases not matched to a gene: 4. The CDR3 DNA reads TGTGCCAGCAGTTACAATCAGGGGGCATACGAGCAGTACTTC. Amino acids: CASSYNQGAYEQYF.

Written as DNA, the CDR3 is TGTGCCAGCAGCCAGCTGAAGGGGGGGACCGGGGAGCTGTTTTTT. Its translation is CASSQLKGGTGELFF. J is TRBJ2-2 and V is TRBV4-2; tentatively, D is TRBD2 (7 bases). The CDR3 loop spans 15 amino acids. Germline V gives CDR1 LGHNA, CDR2 YNFKEQ. V lost 3 bases to trimming and J lost 5 bases, with 13 bases between them.

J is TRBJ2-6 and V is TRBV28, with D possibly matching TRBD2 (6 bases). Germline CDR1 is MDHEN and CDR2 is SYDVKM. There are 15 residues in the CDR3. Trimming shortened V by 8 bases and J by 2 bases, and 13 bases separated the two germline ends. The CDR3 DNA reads TGTGCCAGCCAACGATCTAGCGCTGGGGCCAACGTCCTGACTTTC. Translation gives CASQRSSAGANVLTF.

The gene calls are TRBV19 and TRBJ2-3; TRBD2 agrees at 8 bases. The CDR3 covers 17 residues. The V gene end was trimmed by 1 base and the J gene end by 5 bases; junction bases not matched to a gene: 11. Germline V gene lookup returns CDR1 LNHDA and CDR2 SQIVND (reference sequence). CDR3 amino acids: CASSIVAGGSWGDTQYF. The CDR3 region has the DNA TGTGCCAGTAGTATAGTGGCGGGAGGTTCCTGGGGAGATACGCAGTATTTT.

CDR3 amino acids: CASSIGGAMAKNIQYF. CDR3 DNA: TGTGCCAGCAGTATCGGGGGGGCGATGGCCAAAAACATTCAGTACTTC. The genes are TRBV28 and TRBJ2-4; TRBD2 matches 8 bases. V shed 5 bases and J 1 base; nucleotides not matched to a gene: 7. This CDR3 comprises 16 residues. Germline values: CDR1 MDHEN, CDR2 SYDVKM.

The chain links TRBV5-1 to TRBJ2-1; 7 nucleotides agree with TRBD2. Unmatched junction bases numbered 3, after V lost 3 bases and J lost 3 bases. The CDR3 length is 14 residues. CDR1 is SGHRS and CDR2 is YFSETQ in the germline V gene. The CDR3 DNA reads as TGCGCCAGCAGCTCCCAGCGGGACTACAATGAGCAGTTCTTC. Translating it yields CASSSQRDYNEQFF.

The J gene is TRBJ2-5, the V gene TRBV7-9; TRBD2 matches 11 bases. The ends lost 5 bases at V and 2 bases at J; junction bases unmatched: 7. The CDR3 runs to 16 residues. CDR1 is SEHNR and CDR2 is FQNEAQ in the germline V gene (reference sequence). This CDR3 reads CASSPTSGSRQETQYF. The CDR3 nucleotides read TGTGCCAGCAGCCCCACTAGCGGGAGTAGACAAGAGACCCAGTACTTC.

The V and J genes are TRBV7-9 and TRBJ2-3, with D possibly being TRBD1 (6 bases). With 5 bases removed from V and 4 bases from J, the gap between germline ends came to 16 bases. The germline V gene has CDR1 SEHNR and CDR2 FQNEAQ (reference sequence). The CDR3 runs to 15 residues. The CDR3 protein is CASSLGQQAADTQYF. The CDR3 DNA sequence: TGTGCCAGCAGCCTCGGACAGCAAGCGGCAGATACGCAGTATTTT.

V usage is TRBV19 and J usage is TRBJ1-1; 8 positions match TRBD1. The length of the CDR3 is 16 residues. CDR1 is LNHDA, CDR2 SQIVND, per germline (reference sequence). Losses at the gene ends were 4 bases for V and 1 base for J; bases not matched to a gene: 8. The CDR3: CASSTRSGTGNTEAFF. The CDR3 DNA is TGTGCCAGTAGTACCCGATCCGGGACAGGGAACACTGAAGCTTTCTTT.

The CDR3 DNA reads as TGTGCCAGCAGTTTATCGTTCCAGCGGGATCACAATGAGCAGTTCTTC. This codes for CASSLSFQRDHNEQFF. V is TRBV27 and J is TRBJ2-1, with 7 bases aligning to TRBD2. V gave up 0 bases and J gave up 5 bases; unmatched junction bases: 7. Germline V CDR1 and CDR2: MNHEY, SMNVEV (reference sequence). The CDR3 covers 16 residues.

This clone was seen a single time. CDR3 sequence (DNA): TGCGCCAGCAGCTTGACGGGACAGGGATTCTCTGGGGCCAACGTCCTGACTTTC. Encoded protein: CASSLTGQGFSGANVLTF. J is TRBJ2-6 and V is TRBV5-1; 9 nucleotides line up with TRBD1. V lost 1 base, J lost 0 bases, and 5 bases stayed unmatched. Germline CDR1 and CDR2: SGHRS and YFSETQ. The CDR3 sequence is 18 residues long.

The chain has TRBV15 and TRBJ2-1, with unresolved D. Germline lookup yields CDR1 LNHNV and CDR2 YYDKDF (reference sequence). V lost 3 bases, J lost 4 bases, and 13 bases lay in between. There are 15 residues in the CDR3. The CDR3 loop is CATSSGPGGYNEQFF. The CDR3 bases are TGTGCCACCAGCAGTGGGCCGGGCGGTTACAATGAGCAGTTCTTC.

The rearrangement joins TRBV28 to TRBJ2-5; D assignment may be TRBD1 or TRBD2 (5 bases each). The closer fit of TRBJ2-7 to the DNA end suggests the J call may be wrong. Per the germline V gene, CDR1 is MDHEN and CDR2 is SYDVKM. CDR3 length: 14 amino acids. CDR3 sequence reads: CASSLSGLAYEQYF. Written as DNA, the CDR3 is TGTGCCAGCAGTTTATCGGGGCTAGCCTACGAGCAGTACTTC.

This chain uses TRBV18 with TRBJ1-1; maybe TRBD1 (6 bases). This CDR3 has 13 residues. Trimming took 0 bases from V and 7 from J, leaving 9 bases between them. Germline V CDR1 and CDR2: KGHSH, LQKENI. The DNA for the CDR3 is TGTGCCAGCTCACCACCTGGGGGCGGTGAAGCTTTCTTT. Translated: CASSPPGGGEAFF. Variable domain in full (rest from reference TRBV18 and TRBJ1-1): NAGVMQNPRHLVRRRGQEARLRCSPMKGHSHVYWYRQLPEEGLKFMVYLQKENIIDESGMPKERFSAEFPKEGPSILRIQQVVRGDSAAYFCASSPPGGGEAFFGQGTRLTVV.

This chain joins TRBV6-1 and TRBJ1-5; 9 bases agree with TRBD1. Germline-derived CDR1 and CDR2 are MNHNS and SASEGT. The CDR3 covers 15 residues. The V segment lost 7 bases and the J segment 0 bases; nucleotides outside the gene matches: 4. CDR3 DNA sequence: TGTGCCAGCAAGACAGGGGGTACTAGCAATCAGCCCCAGCATTTT. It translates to CASKTGGTSNQPQHF.

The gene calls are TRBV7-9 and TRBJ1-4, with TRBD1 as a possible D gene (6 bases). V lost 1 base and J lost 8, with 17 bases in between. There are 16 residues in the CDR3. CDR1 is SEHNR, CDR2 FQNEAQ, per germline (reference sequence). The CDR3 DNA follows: TGTGCCAGCAGCTTAGGATCGGTACAGGGAGGGGAAAAACTGTTTTTT. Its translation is CASSLGSVQGGEKLFF.